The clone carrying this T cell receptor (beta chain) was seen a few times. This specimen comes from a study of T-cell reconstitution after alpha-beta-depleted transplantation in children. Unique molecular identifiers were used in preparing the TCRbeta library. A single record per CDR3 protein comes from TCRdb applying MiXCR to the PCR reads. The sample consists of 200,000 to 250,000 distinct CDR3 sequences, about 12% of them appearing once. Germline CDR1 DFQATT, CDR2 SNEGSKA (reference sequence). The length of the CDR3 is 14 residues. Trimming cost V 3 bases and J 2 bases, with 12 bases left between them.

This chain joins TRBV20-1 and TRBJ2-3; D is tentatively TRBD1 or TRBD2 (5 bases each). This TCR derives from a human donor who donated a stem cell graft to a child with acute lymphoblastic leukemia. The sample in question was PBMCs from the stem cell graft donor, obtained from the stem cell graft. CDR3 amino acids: CSARPPGLTDTQYF. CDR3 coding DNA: TGCAGTGCTAGGCCCCCGGGGCTCACAGATACGCAGTATTTT.